Included here is one TCR beta chain sequence, with context. Its antigen remains unidentified. This specimen belongs to a study of shared clonotypes between healthy human individuals. Study context: The plates for each donor numbered three CD4 naive, three CD4 memory, two CD8 naive and one CD8 memory.

Germline V gene sequence: CDR1 MNHEY, CDR2 SMNVEV (reference sequence). This CDR3 has 14 amino acids. The junction had 5 bases not matched to a gene; V was cut back by 5 bases and J by 3 bases. Study-wide findings and caveats: With a handful of donors compared, 5% to 5.5% of naive CD4 clonotypes were shared. Estimated clonotype richness was generally higher in naive than memory subsets.

Terminally differentiated effector memory CD45RA+ cells were excluded from the naive CD8 cells, which were CD45RO-negative and positively selected for CCR7. Over several immunoSEQ plates, each subset's genomic DNA was distributed in even portions. Using immunoSEQ multiplex PCR, the repertoire was profiled, and TCRdb retains in-frame clones only, with some absent. The sample shows roughly 590,000 clones, around 95% of them seen only once. The sample comprised naive CD8+ T cells sorted from blood. The chain combines TRBV27 with TRBJ1-2, with TRBD1 identical over 8 bases. This clonotype was sampled from a woman aged 25 to 39 in good health. The CDR3 DNA is TGTGCCAGCAGTCACATACAGGGGGACTATGGCTACACCTTC. Amino acids: CASSHIQGDYGYTF.